Listed here are 9 T cell receptor beta chains from one sample, sequenced in a study of T-cell reconstitution after alpha-beta-depleted transplantation in children. Unique molecular identifiers tagged the TCRbeta library. TCRdb reprocessed the PCR reads via MiXCR and lists one record per CDR3 protein. The profile shows 500,000 to 600,000 distinct CDR3 sequences, approximately 29% of them singletons. The sample in question was PBMCs from the stem cell graft donor, obtained from the stem cell graft. The receptors originated from a human donor who donated a stem cell graft to a child with aplastic anemia.

The CDR3 nucleotides read TGTGCCAGCAGCCCTAGAGTGAATTCACCCCTCCACTTT. It codes for CASSPRVNSPLHF. V usage is TRBV12-3 or TRBV12-4 and J usage is TRBJ1-6; no definite D call. This CDR3 comprises 13 residues. V lost 6 bases, J lost 7 bases, and 10 bases lay in between.

The genes are TRBV29-1 and TRBJ2-7, with D possibly being TRBD1 (6 bases). Germline V lookup: CDR1 SQVTM, CDR2 ANQGSEA. Trimming removed 6 bases from V and 6 bases from J, with 15 bases in between. This CDR3 spans 12 amino acids. CDR3 DNA sequence: TGCAGCGTAAACCCGGGACAAGGCGAGCAGTACTTC. Encoded protein: CSVNPGQGEQYF.

This sequence joins TRBV20-1 and TRBJ2-1; TRBD2 agrees at 11 bases. V shed 4 bases, J shed 2 bases, and the junction held 4 bases outside the gene matches. The germline V gene encodes CDR1 DFQATT and CDR2 SNEGSKA (reference sequence). The CDR3 has 15 amino acids. For the CDR3, the DNA is TGCAGTGCTATAGGACTAGCGGGTACCTACAATGAGCAGTTCTTC. Amino acids: CSAIGLAGTYNEQFF.

The chain has TRBV12-3 or TRBV12-4 and TRBJ2-1; 8 nucleotides match TRBD2. The ends lost 2 bases at V and 9 bases at J; junction bases unmatched: 6. The CDR3 spans 14 residues. The CDR3 here is CASSLRREVSEQFF. The CDR3 region has the DNA TGTGCCAGCAGTTTAAGGCGGGAGGTTAGTGAGCAGTTCTTC.

This clonotype has a handful of counts. The chain recombines TRBV28 with TRBJ2-7; D is perhaps TRBD2 (6 bases). With 8 bases removed from V and 4 bases from J, the gap between germline ends came to 9 bases. From germline, CDR1 is MDHEN and CDR2 SYDVKM. This CDR3 has 11 amino acids. The CDR3 is CASGGRYEQYF. For the CDR3, the DNA is TGTGCCAGCGGGGGGAGATACGAGCAGTACTTC.

The chain combines TRBV6-1 with TRBJ2-1; 9 bases match TRBD1. V shed 8 bases, J shed 2 bases, and the junction held 10 bases outside the gene matches. The germline gives CDR1 MNHNS, CDR2 SASEGT. The CDR3 runs to 16 residues. This chain's CDR3 is CASGKSGTGTYNEQFF. CDR3 in DNA: TGTGCCAGCGGCAAGTCCGGGACAGGGACCTACAATGAGCAGTTCTTC.

The chain links TRBV6-5 to TRBJ1-5, with 7 nucleotides matching TRBD1. The germline V gene encodes CDR1 MNHEY and CDR2 SVGAGI. The CDR3 has 14 amino acids. V lost 2 bases and J lost 6; bases outside the gene matches: 4. This CDR3 reads CASSYPQGTQPQHF. The CDR3 DNA sequence: TGTGCCAGCAGTTACCCACAGGGGACTCAGCCCCAGCATTTT.

The gene calls are TRBV5-1 and TRBJ2-5; 14 positions agree with TRBD2. Per germline, CDR1 SGHRS and CDR2 YFSETQ. Trimming removed 4 bases from V and 4 bases from J; junction bases left unmatched: 6. This CDR3 is built from 16 residues. The CDR3 reads CASSLGTSGSPETQYF. The CDR3 DNA is TGCGCCAGCAGCCTGGGGACTAGCGGGAGCCCAGAGACCCAGTACTTC.

The rearrangement links TRBV12-3 or TRBV12-4 to TRBJ2-1; weak D call: TRBD1 (6 bases). The CDR3 totals 14 residues. Trimming removed 6 bases from V and 5 bases from J, with 14 bases in between. The CDR3 nucleotides read TGTGCCAGCAGCCCCTTAGGGACAAACAATGAGCAGTTCTTC. This sequence encodes CASSPLGTNNEQFF.